Listed here are 7 T cell receptor beta chains from one sample, sequenced in a study of PD-1 blockade in classical Hodgkin lymphoma. Every patient experienced relapse after autologous stem cell transplantation, and brentuximab vedotin exposure varied. Libraries were prepared by immunoSEQ multiplex PCR; TCRdb keeps only in-frame clonotypes and omits some of them. Seen here are 25,000 to 35,000 clones, around 71% observed once, and the top ten hold under 3.5%. Sequenced here: peripheral blood mononuclear cells (PBMCs), sampled before the second cycle of nivolumab. The origin of the receptors is a human donor with classical Hodgkin lymphoma.

This clone was recorded a few times. This chain connects TRBV5-1 to TRBJ2-3; TRBD1 aligns across 8 bases. Losses at the gene ends were 0 bases for V and 5 bases for J; bases not matched to a gene: 2. Germline V gene data show CDR1 as SGHRS and CDR2 as YFSETQ. The CDR3 totals 14 residues. Written as DNA, the CDR3 is TGCGCCAGCAGCTTGGACAGGGGGATAGATACGCAGTATTTT. It is translated as CASSLDRGIDTQYF.

The chain recombines TRBV27 with TRBJ2-5; no clear D gene. V lost 3 bases to trimming and J lost 2 bases, with 7 bases between them. CDR1 MNHEY and CDR2 SMNVEV come from the germline V gene (reference sequence). This CDR3 has 13 amino acids. CDR3 in DNA: TGTGCCAGCAGTTTTGGAACGCAAGAGACCCAGTACTTC. It is translated as CASSFGTQETQYF.

V is TRBV5-1 and J is TRBJ2-3, with D possibly TRBD2 on 6 matching bases. Trimming left V 2 bases short and J 3 bases short, with 10 bases between. The CDR3 covers 14 residues. Germline CDR1 and CDR2: SGHRS and YFSETQ. The CDR3 DNA sequence: TGCGCCAGCAGCTTCTCAGGGAGGACAGATACGCAGTATTTT. Its protein is CASSFSGRTDTQYF.

A word on this clone: The junction does not match germline at one end; this may be a read error. The genes are TRBV7-7 and TRBJ2-5; 12 nucleotides agree with TRBD2. Germline V lookup: CDR1 SSHAT, CDR2 FNYEAQ (reference sequence). This CDR3 contains 16 residues. The CDR3 DNA reads TGTGCTAGCAGTTCTACTACTAGCGGGGGGCAAGAGACCCAGTACTTC. This sequence encodes CASSSTTSGGQETQYF.

The CDR3 loop reads CASSFRDRGYYEQYF. Written as DNA, the CDR3 is TGTGCCAGCAGTTTTCGCGACAGGGGGTACTACGAGCAGTACTTC. This chain connects TRBV6-6 to TRBJ2-7, with 9 bases lining up with TRBD1. CDR3 length: 15 residues. The V segment lost 4 bases and the J segment 3 bases; nucleotides outside the gene matches: 7. CDR1 is MNHNY, CDR2 SVGAGI, per germline (reference sequence).

The V call is TRBV6-5, the J call TRBJ2-1; TRBD1 might be the D (5 bases). The CDR3 runs 15 residues. V dropped 7 bases and J dropped 1 base, with 14 bases sitting between them. Germline V gene data show CDR1 as MNHEY and CDR2 as SVGAGI. The CDR3 nucleotides are TGTGCCAGCACTCCGACAGTGGGATCCTACAATGAGCAGTTCTTC. Protein: CASTPTVGSYNEQFF.

This chain links TRBV11-2 with TRBJ2-7; D uncertain. Looked up from germline, CDR1 is SGHAT and CDR2 is FQNNGV. The CDR3 runs to 14 residues. V lost 0 bases, J lost 7 bases, and 13 bases lay in between. CDR3 nucleotides: TGTGCCAGCAGCTTAGATCCGTCTATGAATGAGCAGTACTTC. This gives the protein CASSLDPSMNEQYF. The full variable domain, its missing parts supplied by reference TRBV11-2 and TRBJ2-7, is EAGVAQSPRYKIIEKRQSVAFWCNPISGHATLYWYQQILGQGPKLLIQFQNNGVVDDSQLPKDRFSAERLKGVDSTLKIQPAKLEDSAVYLCASSLDPSMNEQYFGPGTRLTVT.